This TCR beta chain was observed in a study of identical twins. The CDR3 extends over 14 amino acids. Looked up from germline, CDR1 is SGHKS and CDR2 is YYEKEE (reference sequence). V lost 5 bases, J lost 3 bases, and 12 bases lay in between. Template switching (which added a universal primer site) was used, and cDNA carried unique molecular identifiers. TCRdb recomputed calls from the 5' RACE reads with MiXCR, one row per CDR3 protein. Counted here are about 200,000 distinct CDR3 sequences, 7.5% occurring once; the ten biggest clones make up less than 2%. This clonotype has only a few counts. The sample was also linked to a second study, of yellow fever vaccine responses in identical twins. This second report adds: Twins' vaccine T cell responses were reported to seem partly convergent and partly personalized.

The rearrangement joins TRBV5-5 to TRBJ1-5; the D gene is possibly TRBD1 (5 bases). The TCR originated in a young woman in good health. Sample: memory (CD45RO+) T cells sorted from blood. DNA for the CDR3: TGTGCCAGCAGTTGGGACGTAGTCAATCAGCCCCAGCATTTT. Its translation is CASSWDVVNQPQHF.